This T cell receptor (beta chain) originates from a study of regulatory T cells in long-lasting Graves disease listed by TCRdb under 2021. Concerning the study at large: Persistent Graves' disease was defined as antithyroid drug treatment for over 5 years with persistently positive TSH receptor autoantibodies. Peripheral blood TCR sequencing and RNA sequencing compared persistent Graves' disease patients with newly diagnosed Graves' disease patients. The study took place in China and was registered as a clinical trial. TCR sequencing covered about 13 persistent and 20 or so newly diagnosed Graves' disease patients, some 33 samples in total. Persistent Graves' disease patients in the clinical cohort had taken antithyroid drugs for roughly ten years on average. The investigation overall reported the following: The study examined only peripheral blood because the primary lesion, thyroid tissue, could not be accessed. Persistent disease showed preferential use of TRBV28, TRBJ1-2 and TRBJ2-5, whereas newly diagnosed disease favored TRBV20-1 and TRBJ2-1. The authors noted that the small sample size was a limitation that may lower accuracy. Only the TCR beta chain was sequenced and analyzed. Persistent Graves' disease patients showed lower TCR Shannon entropy and fewer highly expanded clones than newly diagnosed patients, suggesting clonal expansion. A larger number of public clonotypes was shared among persistent patients (approximately 3,000) than among newly diagnosed patients (around 970).

CDR1 and CDR2 were assigned from the germline V gene (reference sequence) as LNHDA and SQIVND. The trim is 4 bases for V and 6 bases for J, with a gap of 12 bases between the germline ends. The CDR3 spans 13 residues, from the cysteine through the phenylalanine. Just CDR3 DNA is preserved here, 39 bases in frame from base 1. The library was produced with multiplex PCR. TCRdb records Illumina HiSeq 4000 as the sequencer. CDR3 regions were amplified by Arm-PCR with iRepertoire HTBI primers to construct TCR beta libraries. PCR products were gel purified before sequencing. Per the authors' processing: A total of under 80 TRBV and some 15 TRBJ segments were identified across samples and were used for gene usage analysis of CDR3 amino acid clonotypes. COPE and FqMerger were used to merge the filtered high-quality paired reads into contigs. Contigs were aligned with BLAST to IMGT TRBV, TRBD and TRBJ reference genes, and CDR3 was defined per IMGT. Any clonotype with a frequency above 0.1% was counted as a highly expanded clone. Repertoire diversity was measured by Shannon entropy, and V-J evenness by the Gini coefficient. A clonotype was considered public if more than one individual shared it. TCRdb reprocessing: public reads trimmed at Q25 with fastp, clones called with MiXCR, in-frame beta chains kept. Each CDR3 protein gets just one entry, which takes the most common genes and DNA from the rows behind it. TCRdb's processing, not the authors', yielded these V and J calls. In this sample the table shows more than 350,000 distinct CDR3 sequences, 20% to 25% of which occur a single time. The ten largest clones add up to roughly 13% of the sample.

This clonotype was detected only a few times. Its antigen is unknown. Base qualities were left out, and no much larger clone turns up one base away. The label giving this sample's time point can be read as: persistent/refractory GD, antithyroid drugs over 5 years with positive TRAb. RNA was extracted from PBMCs in TRIzol for both TCR sequencing and RNA sequencing. Graves' disease was diagnosed according to American Thyroid Association guidelines. Patients were recruited from an endocrinology department in Xi'an, China. From each patient, 8 to 10 milliliters of peripheral blood was collected into an EDTA anticoagulant tube. Ficoll Paque Plus density gradient separation was used to isolate PBMCs, and no further T cell sorting was performed. An Agilent 2100 Bioanalyzer and agarose gel were used to check RNA quality, and a NanoDrop 2000 was used to measure RNA concentration.

The sequence was obtained from a female donor with Graves disease. Source: peripheral blood mononuclear cells (PBMCs), taken when the disease was refractory, from a patient treated with antithyroid drugs. Recombination connected TRBV19 to TRBJ1-1; TRBD1 is a possible D gene, resting on 6 matching bases. The sequence in DNA is TGTGCCAGTAGTACGGGGGCTGGGGCTGAAGCTTTCTTT. Translated, it gives CASSTGAGAEAFF.